This paragraph reports one T cell receptor (beta chain). Its specificity is unknown. This sample is drawn from a study of cytomegalovirus exposure and HLA in healthy donors. Study-level points and caveats: Analysis was carried out at a later point, and it linked a missense DCLRE1C variant to TCR beta V- and J-gene trimming. Some V segments could not be told apart, so they were left out, TRBV6-2 and TRBV6-3 among them. In vitro confirmation showed a few CMV-associated chains to be CMV antigen specific.

It was with 60 Vbeta and 13 Jbeta primers that the PCR ran. TCRdb's copy holds only in-frame clones and misses some; the assay was immunoSEQ multiplex PCR. The sample includes some 130,000 clones, roughly 60% seen only once; the top ten take 9% to 10%. Donors were ostensibly healthy at sampling, although undocumented immune exposures were probable. The germline gives CDR1 LGHNA, CDR2 YNFKEQ. This CDR3 spans 16 amino acids. The V segment lost 0 bases and the J segment 4 bases; nucleotides outside the gene matches: 3. Sequenced sample: PBMCs. The chain has TRBV4-2 and TRBJ2-3; TRBD2 agrees at 11 bases. The clonotype comes from a man between 40 and 49 years old in good health and CMV-seropositive. CDR3 nucleotides: TGTGCCAGCAGCCAAGATGTAGCGGGAGGGCCAGATACGCAGTATTTT. It codes for CASSQDVAGGPDTQYF.